Included here is one T cell receptor (beta chain) sequence, with context. There is no known antigen for this receptor. No per-base quality is available; no much larger clone lies one base away. This entry comes from a study of CD8 T cells in Susac syndrome (dated by TCRdb to between 2018 and 2021). As for the study more broadly: Of the Susac syndrome patients who were sequenced, six had clinically active disease and roughly eight were in clinical remission. At the time of blood withdrawal, Susac syndrome patients were either therapy-naive, taking corticosteroids (with some also receiving IVIg), or on IVIg alone. The study used repertoire sequencing to test whether antigen drove CD8+ T cell activation and differentiation in Susac syndrome. Clonality of the CD8+ T cell repertoire was compared between more than 10 healthy donors, roughly 14 Susac syndrome patients and some 15 multiple sclerosis patients. Results and caveats for the whole study, not just this receptor: The number of individuals in the TCR sequencing and HLA analysis was acknowledged as relatively small. Looking at Susac-specific public clones, the researchers identified roughly 17 in the total CD8+ repertoire and about 5 in the CD8+ TEMRA repertoire. Clonal expansion was observed in Susac syndrome CD8+ repertoires, with the highest expansion in CD8+ TEMRA cells and greater expansion in clinically active than in remitting patients.

High-throughput TCR beta sequencing profiled peripheral blood CD8+ and CD4+ T cells from healthy donors, Susac syndrome patients and multiple sclerosis patients. Recently defined diagnostic criteria for definite or probable disease were met by the Susac syndrome patients. Bulk CD8+ and CD4+ T cells were purified by magnetic negative isolation, whereas CD8+ TEMRA cells were enriched by FACS. Blood was drawn into EDTA tubes, processed within 24 hours, and PBMCs were isolated by density gradient centrifugation. PBMCs intended for TCR sequencing were cryopreserved in liquid nitrogen and thawed later in a water bath at 37 degrees C. A purity of at least 90% was achieved for sorted or isolated CD4+, CD8+ and CD8+ TEMRA cells. Spanning cysteine to phenylalanine, the CDR3 consists of 16 amino acids. Only the CDR3 part of the read is kept: 48 bases, read in frame from the first base. From V the trimming removes 7 bases and from J it removes 5 bases, while the gene matches leave 11 bases of the junction unaccounted for. According to the germline V gene, CDR1 reads MNHNS and CDR2 reads SASEGT.

RNA was extracted using the RNeasy kit, and roughly 0.45 to 1 microgram was reverse transcribed with random hexamers. The immunoSEQ multiplex PCR assay, covering 54 Vbeta and 13 Jbeta segments, was used to amplify TCR beta CDR3 regions. PCR amplification bias was corrected using a synthetic template baseline for primer optimization and computational correction. In the original analysis: Reads were annotated to V, D and J genes according to IMGT and were analyzed with immunoSEQ Analyzer, with only productive sequences retained. Clonality was calculated as one minus the Shannon entropy normalized by log2 of the number of productive unique sequences. For each patient and control, public and private clones were evaluated within the 100 most prevalent clones. Clones were defined as Susac-specific if absent from the healthy and MS cohorts, from 1052 published viral clones and from other ImmuneACCESS disease sequences. TCRdb's own reprocessing of the public reads used fastp at Q25 and MiXCR and kept productive beta chains. Every distinct CDR3 protein forms one entry, paired with its most common genes and DNA. The V and J calls were determined by TCRdb, not by the authors. This sample is represented by roughly 80,000 distinct CDR3 sequences; approximately 93% of them were singletons. 0.4% to 0.55% of the sample belongs to the ten largest clones.

This chain joins TRBV6-1 to TRBJ2-3; 11 junctional bases match TRBD2. This clonotype originated in a human donor with Susac syndrome. Material: CD8+ T cells from PBMCs. Here is the DNA: TGTGCCAGCAAAGAGGAGACTAGCGGGGCGGGAGATACGCAGTATTTT. This encodes CASKEETSGAGDTQYF.